This entry lists 19 T cell receptor beta chains sequenced from one sample in a study of human T cells and chemical hapten exposure. Time point defined: patch test 1, 2 weeks after DPC sensitization. Treatment reported: therapeutic diphenylcyclopropenone sensitization with weekly scalp DPC. TCRdb processed the RACE reads anew with MiXCR; each CDR3 protein has one entry. This table has 45,000 to 60,000 distinct CDR3 sequences, around 9.3% appearing once. Specimen: whole blood, collected in connection with sensitization to the hapten diphenylcyclopropenone (DPC). These receptor sequences come from a woman aged 40 to 50 with alopecia areata. Some clones in this sample may be carry-over from other donors' samples.

This clonotype was picked up many times. The J gene is TRBJ2-7, the V gene TRBV29-1, with a possible D match to TRBD1 (5 bases). CDR1 and CDR2 (germline): SQVTM, ANQGSEA. Trimming took off 0 bases at V and 3 bases at J, with 9 bases between the two ends. The CDR3 loop spans 13 amino acids. CDR3 sequence reads: CSVEESRGYEQYF. In DNA form, the CDR3 reads TGCAGCGTTGAAGAAAGTAGGGGCTACGAGCAGTACTTC.

This clonotype was seen many times. The gene calls are TRBV5-1 and TRBJ2-1; 11 bases line up with TRBD2. V lost 3 bases, J lost 8 bases, and 7 bases stayed unmatched. The CDR3 contains 15 residues. CDR1 SGHRS and CDR2 YFSETQ come from the germline V gene. In DNA, the CDR3 is TGCGCCAGCAGCTGGCCGGGACTAGCGGTCGATGAGCAGTTCTTC. Translating it yields CASSWPGLAVDEQFF.

The chain uses TRBV29-1 and TRBJ1-2; D unclear. Per the germline V gene, CDR1 is SQVTM and CDR2 is ANQGSEA. Trimming took 4 bases from V and 6 from J, leaving 9 bases between them. The CDR3 covers 11 residues. CDR3 nucleotides: TGCAGCGTTGTCGGGAGAGATGGCTACACCTTC. This gives the protein CSVVGRDGYTF.

This clonotype has just a few counts. The chain couples TRBV7-2 to TRBJ2-7; TRBD1 matches 8 bases. This CDR3 comprises 17 residues. Per germline, CDR1 SGHTA and CDR2 FQGNSA. V shed 5 bases, J shed 0 bases, and the junction held 12 bases outside the gene matches. The CDR3 here is CASSPFPRGPRSYEQYF. DNA for the CDR3: TGTGCCAGCAGCCCCTTCCCCAGGGGGCCCCGCTCCTACGAGCAGTACTTC. The variable domain in full, completed from reference TRBV7-2 and TRBJ2-7, reads GAGVSQSPSNKVTEKGKDVELRCDPISGHTALYWYRQSLGQGLEFLIYFQGNSAPDKSGLPSDRFSAERTGGSVSTLTIQRTQQEDSAVYLCASSPFPRGPRSYEQYFGPGTRLTVT.

This clonotype was counted a few times. The CDR3 sequence is CASSQDTDSTNYGYTF. As DNA, the CDR3 is TGCGCCAGCAGCCAAGATACGGACAGCACTAACTATGGCTACACCTTC. This rearrangement joins TRBV4-1 to TRBJ1-2; D possibly corresponds to TRBD1 (6 bases). Germline V gene sequence: CDR1 MGHRA, CDR2 YSYEKL. This CDR3 spans 16 amino acids. V was trimmed by 0 bases and J by 0 bases, leaving 11 bases between them.

The sample holds many counts of this clonotype. The chain employs TRBV20-1 and TRBJ2-1, with 7 bases fitting TRBD1. The junction had 10 bases not matched to a gene; V was cut back by 5 bases and J by 0 bases. The CDR3 contains 16 residues. From germline, CDR1 is DFQATT and CDR2 SNEGSKA (reference sequence). The CDR3 nucleotides read TGCAGTGCTCTGGGACAGTATCTTAGCTCCTACAATGAGCAGTTCTTC. Protein product: CSALGQYLSSYNEQFF.

V usage is TRBV14 and J usage is TRBJ2-1, with D tentatively TRBD1 (5 bases). V was clipped by 0 bases and J by 4 bases, with 13 bases between them. CDR3 size: 16 residues. The V gene's germline CDR1 is SGHDN and CDR2 FVKESK. DNA of the CDR3: TGTGCCAGCAGCCAAGATAAAGGCAGGGTTTACAATGAGCAGTTCTTC. As protein: CASSQDKGRVYNEQFF.

This clonotype came up many times. The V and J genes are TRBV18 and TRBJ2-5; 7 bases line up with TRBD1. Unmatched junction bases numbered 4, after V lost 4 bases and J lost 2 bases. The CDR3 has 14 residues. Germline lookup yields CDR1 KGHSH and CDR2 LQKENI. The CDR3 nucleotides are TGTGCCAGCTCACGCCCGGGACAGCAAGAGACCCAGTACTTC. It is translated as CASSRPGQQETQYF.

This clonotype turned up a few times. The rearrangement links TRBV30 to TRBJ2-2; unclear D gene. The CDR3 is made up of 14 amino acids. Trimming removed 3 bases from V and 0 bases from J, with 8 bases in between. Germline V gene data show CDR1 as GTSNPN and CDR2 as SVGIG (reference sequence). The CDR3 reads CAWRLNANTGELFF. The CDR3 DNA sequence: TGTGCCTGGAGGCTCAACGCGAACACCGGGGAGCTGTTTTTT.

This clonotype was picked up many times. This chain links TRBV25-1 with TRBJ2-6; D unclear. V lost 7 bases to trimming and J lost 2 bases, with 6 bases between them. This CDR3 region has 13 residues. Germline-derived CDR1 and CDR2 are MGHDK and SYGVNS. CDR3 DNA sequence: TGTGCCAGCACCCTCCCTGGGGCCAACGTCCTGACTTTC. Translating it yields CASTLPGANVLTF.

There are a few counts of this clonotype. This chain links TRBV25-1 with TRBJ2-1; 8 nucleotides match TRBD1. Looked up from germline, CDR1 is MGHDK and CDR2 is SYGVNS. There are 15 residues in the CDR3. Unmatched junction bases numbered 6, after V lost 4 bases and J lost 4 bases. As DNA, the CDR3 is TGTGCCAGCAGTGTGGACAGGGTATCATACAATGAGCAGTTCTTC. This gives the protein CASSVDRVSYNEQFF. Looking up the rest from reference TRBV25-1 and TRBJ2-1 gives the full variable domain: EADIYQTPRYLVIGTGKKITLECSQTMGHDKMYWYQQDPGMELHLIHYSYGVNSTEKGDLSSESTVSRIRTEHFPLTLESARPSHTSQYLCASSVDRVSYNEQFFGPGTRLTVL.

The chain has TRBV5-4 and TRBJ2-1, with D perhaps TRBD2 (6 bases). Germline CDR1 and CDR2: SGHNT and YYREEE (reference sequence). The CDR3 covers 15 residues. Trimming took 1 base from V and 8 from J, leaving 16 bases between them. CDR3 DNA: TGTGCCAGCAGCTTGAGGGGAGGACCCGGGCATGAGCAGTTCTTC. Its protein product is CASSLRGGPGHEQFF.

V usage is TRBV6-1 and J usage is TRBJ2-2; 7 positions agree with TRBD2. The CDR3 is 16 residues long. Trimming cost V 4 bases and J 0 bases; bases outside gene matches: 5. Germline V lookup: CDR1 MNHNS, CDR2 SASEGT. The CDR3 protein is CASSGSAGANTGELFF. As DNA, the CDR3 is TGTGCCAGCAGTGGGTCTGCGGGGGCGAACACCGGGGAGCTGTTTTTT.

This clonotype was found a few times. The V gene is TRBV29-1, the J gene TRBJ2-7, with D maybe TRBD2 (8 bases). Trimming stripped 6 bases from V and 3 bases from J, with 15 bases between. The CDR3 spans 13 residues. Germline CDR1 is SQVTM and CDR2 is ANQGSEA. CDR3 in DNA: TGCAGCGTACGGGGGGGACAGAGCTACGAGCAGTACTTC. Translating it yields CSVRGGQSYEQYF.

This clonotype was observed at least ten times. The genes are TRBV13 and TRBJ2-7; 7 positions agree with TRBD2. Germline V CDR1 and CDR2: PRHDT, FYEKMQ (reference sequence). With 5 bases clipped from V and 9 bases from J, the junction kept 13 bases outside the gene matches. The CDR3 runs 14 residues. The chain's CDR3 is CASSDGEGKMGQYF. As DNA, the CDR3 is TGTGCCAGCAGCGACGGGGAGGGAAAGATGGGGCAGTACTTC.

In regard to this clonotype: With a much larger clone just one base away, this may be a read error. The chain couples TRBV7-9 to TRBJ1-2, with D uncertain. Germline CDR1 SEHNR, CDR2 FQNEAQ (reference sequence). V gave up 2 bases and J gave up 3 bases, with 7 bases separating them. The CDR3 length is 13 residues. This CDR3 is CASSLWEYYGYTF. The CDR3 coding sequence is TGTGCCAGCAGCTTATGGGAATACTATGGCTACACCTTC.

CDR3 in amino acids: CSVPRGAGELFF. DNA of the CDR3: TGCAGCGTCCCAAGGGGGGCCGGGGAGCTGTTTTTT. The chain joins TRBV29-1 to TRBJ2-2; the D call may be TRBD1 or TRBD2 (6 bases each). The V end lost 6 bases, the J end lost 6 bases, and 11 bases lay between the germline ends. The CDR3 length is 12 residues. The germline V gene has CDR1 SQVTM and CDR2 ANQGSEA.

This clonotype was detected a few times. V is TRBV15 and J is TRBJ2-2; TRBD1 agrees at 10 bases. V dropped 3 bases and J dropped 4; count of bases not matched to a gene: 8. CDR1 is LNHNV, CDR2 YYDKDF, per germline (reference sequence). The CDR3 is 17 amino acids. CDR3 in DNA: TGTGCCACCAGCAGTGAAGACCGGGACAGGGGCACCGGGGAGCTGTTTTTT. This encodes CATSSEDRDRGTGELFF.

This clonotype was observed at least ten times. V usage is TRBV6-6 and J usage is TRBJ1-5; the match to TRBD1 covers 8 bases. The trim removed 2 bases at V and 5 bases at J, leaving 8 bases unmatched. Germline CDR1 reads MNHNY; CDR2 reads SVGAGI (reference sequence). The CDR3 has 16 residues. CDR3 residues: CASSYRDRFGDQPQHF. CDR3 coding DNA: TGTGCCAGCAGTTACAGGGACAGGTTCGGGGATCAGCCCCAGCATTTT.